This T cell receptor beta chain was captured in a study of blood T cells in healthy people across ages. General study results and limits: The donors' CMV status was not determined, possibly confounding changes in expanded clonotypes. The study found more naive CD4+ cells and higher diversity in long-lived than aged donors.

Total RNA amounts of at least 5.5 micrograms were extracted per sample. A J-beta primer mix and a sample-barcoded 5' primer were used in a second PCR of roughly 6 to 11 cycles. Each cDNA molecule, via a template-switch adaptor with 12 random nucleotides, was tagged. MiXCR, run by TCRdb on the 5' RACE reads, gives a single entry per CDR3 protein. Of some 900,000 distinct CDR3 sequences listed, about 48% are singletons. A word on this clonotype: The antigen is unknown.

The specimen sequenced was blood. This sequence originates from a young man in good health.

This CDR3 reads CASTAEGIDEQFF. The CDR3 DNA follows: TGTGCCAGCACCGCCGAAGGTATCGATGAGCAGTTCTTC. The J gene is TRBJ2-1, the V gene TRBV27; no reliable D call. The CDR3 is 13 residues long. Trimming pared 7 bases from V and 8 bases from J, leaving 15 bases between. Germline CDR1 is MNHEY and CDR2 is SMNVEV (reference sequence).